This T cell receptor beta chain was recorded in a study of shared clonotypes between healthy human individuals. Study at large: Per donor, CD8 memory used one plate, CD8 naive used two, CD4 memory used three and CD4 naive used three. Overall study results and limits: The sharing of roughly 5% of naive CD4 clonotypes was seen across a handful of donors.

This clone occurred once. No antigen is known for it. Sorted-subset replicate PCR reactions were performed with 150 to 200 ng DNA, corresponding to 25,000 to 35,000 T cell genomes. Assay: immunoSEQ multiplex PCR; the TCRdb copy retains only in-frame clones and omits some. Of approximately 710,000 clones in the sample, about 90% were seen once. The CDR3 has 14 amino acids. V lost 0 bases and J lost 2, with 8 bases in between. CDR1 MGHRA and CDR2 YSYEKL come from the germline V gene. Sequencing was performed on memory CD8+ T cells from PBMCs. The subset here: CD45RO+ cells pooled with CCR7-negative TemRA cells. The sequence was obtained from a man aged 18 to 30 in good health. Some clones in this sample may be carry-over from other donors' samples. V usage is TRBV4-1 and J usage is TRBJ2-7, with unresolved D. The CDR3 here is CASSQDPSAYEQYF. In nucleotides, the CDR3 is TGCGCCAGCAGCCAAGACCCTAGTGCCTACGAGCAGTACTTC.